The next 18 T cell receptor beta chains were all read from a single sample in a study of radiotherapy plus CTLA-4 blockade in lung cancer. The assay was immunoSEQ multiplex PCR, and TCRdb's table has in-frame clones only and misses some. The repertoire holds about 60,000 clones, with 77% as singletons. The specimen comprised peripheral blood, sampled from a patient treated with radiotherapy plus ipilimumab. Source of these receptors: a human donor with non-small cell lung cancer who had a partial response to radiotherapy plus ipilimumab.

The chain joins TRBV21-1 to TRBJ1-5; the table's D gene call, TRBD1, was not cross checked with the DNA. TRBV21-1 is a pseudogene. The CDR3 has 16 amino acids. The CDR3 DNA sequence: TGTGCCAGCAGCAAAGAGGCGGCAGGGTCCAATCAGCCCCAGCATTTT. Translated, it gives CASSKEAAGSNQPQHF.

The V gene is TRBV7-3, the J gene TRBJ1-1; TRBD1 might be the D (6 bases). This CDR3 is built from 14 residues. CDR1 and CDR2 from the germline V gene are SGHTA and FQGTGA. The ends were cut back, 5 bases at V and 4 bases at J, with 14 bases in the middle. The CDR3 nucleotides are TGTGCCAGCAGCCAGGGAGGGGGGCGCACTGAAGCTTTCTTT. It codes for CASSQGGGRTEAFF.

The CDR3 DNA reads as TGTGCCAGCAGCCCGACGGGCGGACTCCAAGAGACCCAGTACTTC. Its translation is CASSPTGGLQETQYF. This chain links TRBV6-5 with TRBJ2-5; D might be TRBD2 (5 bases). The germline V gene has CDR1 MNHEY and CDR2 SVGAGI. V was pared by 6 bases and J by 1 base, with 15 bases between. The CDR3 runs 15 residues.

The chain couples TRBV7-7 to TRBJ2-5; D possibly corresponds to TRBD1 (6 bases). The V end was cut by 1 base, the J end by 5 bases, with 17 bases between. In germline, CDR1 is SSHAT, CDR2 FNYEAQ (reference sequence). The CDR3 contains 16 residues. The CDR3 region is CASSLGLTGRGETQYF. The CDR3 DNA is TGTGCCAGCAGCTTAGGTTTAACAGGGAGAGGGGAGACCCAGTACTTC.

The V gene is TRBV6-1, the J gene TRBJ2-7; D is unclear. The germline CDR1 and CDR2 sequences are MNHNS and SASEGT. The CDR3 sequence is 11 residues long. V lost 6 bases and J 2 bases, leaving 5 bases between the germline ends. The CDR3 DNA follows: TGTGCCAGCAGCCCCGCCTACGAGCAGTACTTC. It encodes CASSPAYEQYF.

The V gene is TRBV4-3, the J gene TRBJ2-5, with 8 bases that match TRBD2. V lost 0 bases, J lost 5 bases, and 23 bases stayed unmatched. Looked up from germline, CDR1 is LGHNA and CDR2 is YSLEER. CDR3 length equals 21 residues. For the CDR3, the DNA is TGCGCCAGCAGCCAAGAAGCCCTCACAACGGGGGGGCCAATTGATAAGGAGACCCAGTACTTC. Translating it yields CASSQEALTTGGPIDKETQYF.

The V gene is TRBV6-5, the J gene TRBJ2-5; 7 bases line up with TRBD1. Per germline, CDR1 MNHEY and CDR2 SVGAGI. The CDR3 is made up of 12 amino acids. The junction had 3 bases not matched to a gene; V was cut back by 10 bases and J by 1 base. This CDR3 is CATRTGQETQYF. The CDR3 DNA is TGTGCCACCAGGACAGGCCAAGAGACCCAGTACTTC.

The CDR3 loop reads CASSFREEGSPLHF. CDR3 in DNA: TGTGCCAGCAGTTTCAGGGAGGAGGGTTCACCCCTCCACTTT. The V gene is TRBV27, the J gene TRBJ1-6; D is possibly TRBD1 (5 bases). The CDR3 has 14 residues. V lost 3 bases, J lost 9 bases, and 12 bases lay in between. CDR1 and CDR2 (germline): MNHEY, SMNVEV (reference sequence).

This chain connects TRBV6-1 to TRBJ1-1, with 8 bases identical to TRBD1. The CDR3 has 21 amino acids. Germline V gene lookup returns CDR1 MNHNS and CDR2 SASEGT. The V gene end was trimmed by 2 bases and the J gene end by 7 bases; junction bases not matched to a gene: 27. The chain's CDR3 is CASSESGNVGLGNRGGNEAFF. The CDR3 DNA sequence: TGTGCCAGCAGTGAAAGTGGCAACGTCGGGTTAGGCAACAGGGGGGGTAATGAAGCTTTCTTT.

This clone was seen more than once but under ten times. This chain uses TRBV20-1 with TRBJ2-7, with TRBD1 identical over 8 bases. CDR3 length equals 11 residues. CDR1 DFQATT and CDR2 SNEGSKA come from the germline V gene (reference sequence). The V segment lost 5 bases and the J segment 6 bases; nucleotides outside the gene matches: 3. CDR3 in DNA: TGCAGTGCTCTTACAGGGGGCGAGCAGTACTTC. Encoded protein: CSALTGGEQYF.

The chain combines TRBV2 with TRBJ1-2, with D perhaps TRBD1 (6 bases). V gave up 4 bases and J gave up 4 bases, with 28 bases separating them. Germline-derived CDR1 and CDR2 are SNHLY and FYNNEI. The CDR3 has 19 amino acids. Here the CDR3 DNA reads TGTGCCAGCAGTGGAACGGCAGGGGACAAAAATTTCAAGGGCTATGGCTACACCTTC. As protein: CASSGTAGDKNFKGYGYTF.

The rearrangement uses TRBV7-2 and TRBJ1-3; perhaps TRBD1 as D (5 bases). CDR1 and CDR2 (germline): SGHTA, FQGNSA. Trimming shortened V by 0 bases and J by 4 bases, and 13 bases separated the two germline ends. This CDR3 has 16 amino acids. Here the CDR3 DNA reads TGTGCCAGCAGCTTAGCGGGGACTGCTGCCGGAAACACCATATATTTT. Encoded protein: CASSLAGTAAGNTIYF.

The chain is built from TRBV7-2 and TRBJ2-5; 7 bases align to TRBD1. The CDR3 contains 16 residues. CDR1 and CDR2 (germline): SGHTA, FQGNSA. J gave up 5 bases and V 6 bases, and 15 bases lay outside the gene matches. In nucleotides, the CDR3 is TGTGCCAGCAGTCTGGTTGGGACAGCCCTTAGCGAGACCCAGTACTTC. As protein: CASSLVGTALSETQYF.

The chain links TRBV30 to TRBJ1-1, with 10 bases lining up with TRBD1. The CDR3 length is 15 residues. Germline V gene data show CDR1 as GTSNPN and CDR2 as SVGIG (reference sequence). V shed 0 bases, J shed 2 bases, and the junction held 3 bases outside the gene matches. The CDR3 reads CAWSVGTGANTEAFF. Written as DNA, the CDR3 is TGTGCCTGGAGTGTCGGGACAGGGGCCAACACTGAAGCTTTCTTT.

The chain links TRBV28 to TRBJ1-4; 9 bases are shared with TRBD1. The CDR3 is made up of 16 amino acids. The V and J ends lost 8 bases and 3 bases, in that order; junction bases with no gene match: 10. CDR1 and CDR2 (germline): MDHEN, SYDVKM. CDR3 bases: TGTGCCAGCTCCCCCGGGGGACAGGGACCTAATGAAAAACTGTTTTTT. It is translated as CASSPGGQGPNEKLFF.

As concerns this clone: Other DNA sequences within the sample encode an identical CDR3. This rearrangement joins TRBV29-1 to TRBJ1-1, with D perhaps matching TRBD1 (5 bases). This CDR3 contains 13 residues. V gave up 6 bases and J gave up 0 bases, with 11 bases separating them. Germline CDR1 is SQVTM and CDR2 is ANQGSEA. The CDR3 coding sequence is TGCAGCGTAGGCGGGGGGATGAACACTGAAGCTTTCTTT. It specifies CSVGGGMNTEAFF.

The chain couples TRBV5-1 to TRBJ2-1, with 8 bases that match TRBD1. The CDR3 has 19 residues. The germline gives CDR1 SGHRS, CDR2 YFSETQ. V was pared by 2 bases and J by 6 bases, with 19 bases of the junction left unmatched. Here the CDR3 DNA reads TGCGCCAGCAGCTTCTGGACAGGGATGGTGACAGGATGGGGCAATGAGCAGTTCTTC. Translated, it gives CASSFWTGMVTGWGNEQFF.

The gene calls are TRBV4-1 and TRBJ2-3; TRBD2 matches at 10 bases. The CDR3 runs to 17 residues. The V segment lost 0 bases and the J segment 2 bases; nucleotides outside the gene matches: 5. CDR1 is MGHRA, CDR2 YSYEKL, per germline. CDR3 protein: CASSQEASGGATDTQYF. CDR3 DNA: TGCGCCAGCAGCCAAGAGGCGAGCGGGGGGGCCACAGATACGCAGTATTTT.